The rows below give T cell receptor beta chains drawn from one sample of a study of blood T cell repertoires in COVID-19. Method: immunoSEQ multiplex PCR; TCRdb's copy keeps in-frame clones and lacks some. The sample includes about 130,000 clones, about 85% seen only once; the top ten take roughly 10%. Sequencing input: peripheral blood. The receptor set was obtained from a man in his sixties with acute or convalescent COVID-19. The CDR3 runs from the conserved cysteine through the conserved F or W. Fields, in order: clone size, D gene, V gene, J gene, CDR3 DNA, CDR3 protein. A D gene is named only where the DNA matches it firmly. Part of the rows lack a size; the others show once, few, many or a class for expanded clones.

>-|TRBD2|TRBV2|TRBJ2-1
TGTGCCAGCAGTGAAGATTCATGGCTAGCGGCCTACAATGAGCAGTTCTTC
CASSEDSWLAAYNEQFF
>-|TRBD1|TRBV9|TRBJ2-3
TGTGCCAGCAGCGTGACAGGGGGCGAGGGAGATACGCAGTATTTT
CASSVTGGEGDTQYF
>few|-|TRBV18|TRBJ2-7
TGTGCCAGCTCACCGAGCCGGGACATATCCTACGAGCAGTACTTC
CASSPSRDISYEQYF
>-|-|TRBV5-5|TRBJ1-5
TGTGCCAGCAGCAAGGACAGAGATCAGCCCCAGCATTTT
CASSKDRDQPQHF
>few|TRBD2|TRBV28|TRBJ2-1
TGTGCCAGCAGTTTACTAGCGGGAGCCCCTAACGAGCAGTTCTTC
CASSLLAGAPNEQFF
>-|-|TRBV7-8|TRBJ1-2
TGTGCCAGCAGCCCCGTAGGCTTGGGGCGCGACTATGGCTACACCTTC
CASSPVGLGRDYGYTF
>-|TRBD2|TRBV6-1|TRBJ2-1
TGTGCCAGCAGTGAAGCAGCGGGATGGTATGTGCAGTTCTTC
CASSEAAGWYVQFF
>-|-|TRBV14|TRBJ1-2
TGTGCCAGCAGCCCAGGGAAGGGGCAAGGCTATGGCTACACCTTC
CASSPGKGQGYGYTF
>-|-|TRBV9|TRBJ1-4
TGTGCCAGCAACGAGGGAGATCGGAATGAAAAACTGTTTTTT
CASNEGDRNEKLFF
>once|TRBD1|TRBV15|TRBJ2-2
TGTGCCACCAGCAGAGGTGGGACAGGGGGGACCGGGGAGCTGTTTTTT
CATSRGGTGGTGELFF
>-|-|TRBV7-9|TRBJ1-1
TGTGCCAGCAGTCCCCGGCGGGCAGGGAACACTGAAGCTTTCTTT
CASSPRRAGNTEAFF
>-|-|TRBV10-2|TRBJ1-2
TGCGCCAGCAGCCTAGCAGCCCTCCTTGGGTACACCTTC
CASSLAALLGYTF
>once|-|TRBV3-1/TRBV3-2|TRBJ1-5
TGTGCCAGCAGCCGCTCCGGGGGGGATCAGCCCCAGCATTTT
CASSRSGGDQPQHF
>-|TRBD1|TRBV3-1/TRBV3-2|TRBJ2-7
TGTGCCAGCAGCCTGGACAGGGGGGCCTACGAGCAGTACTTC
CASSLDRGAYEQYF
>-|-|TRBV5-8|TRBJ1-1
TGTGCCAGCAGCTTGGCCGCGGGGATCCCTGAAGCTTTCTTT
CASSLAAGIPEAFF
>once|-|TRBV19|TRBJ1-2
TGTGCCAGTAGTTCGGGGGTTTATGGCTACACCTTC
CASSSGVYGYTF
>-|TRBD2|TRBV5-5|TRBJ2-4
TGTGCCAGCAGCCTGGGGTTGGCTAGCGGGAGGGGGCTAGCCAAAAACATTCAGTACTTC
CASSLGLASGRGLAKNIQYF
>once|-|TRBV5-1|TRBJ2-2
TGCGCCAGCAGCTTGGTTCCGTCCGGGGAGCTGTTTTTT
CASSLVPSGELFF
>few|-|TRBV12-1|TRBJ1-1
TGTGCCAGCAGCCCGCATATGGGGGGGACGAACACTGAAGCTTTCTTT
CASSPHMGGTNTEAFF
>-|TRBD1|TRBV9|TRBJ2-1
TGTGCCAGCAGCGTAGTGGGGACAGGGGGGCGTGAGCAGTTCTTC
CASSVVGTGGREQFF
>-|TRBD1|TRBV24-1|TRBJ2-1
TGTGCCACCAGTGATCGGACAGGGGATATAAAGGATGAGCAGTTCTTC
CATSDRTGDIKDEQFF
>-|-|TRBV5-1|TRBJ1-1
TGCGCCAGCAGCTTGGTCAGGGGCCTCACTGAAGCTTTCTTT
CASSLVRGLTEAFF
>-|TRBD1|TRBV27|TRBJ2-7
TGTGCCAGCAGTCGGAAAGGACAGGATGCCTACGAGCAGTACTTC
CASSRKGQDAYEQYF
>few|-|TRBV20-1|TRBJ2-1
TGCAGTGCTACGGACTACCCTGAGCAGTTCTTC
CSATDYPEQFF
>-|TRBD2|TRBV5-1|TRBJ2-5
TGCGCCAGCAGCTTTCGGCAAACTAGCGGGAGAGAGTACGAGACCCAGTACTTC
CASSFRQTSGREYETQYF
>-|TRBD1|TRBV19|TRBJ1-1
TGTGCCAGTAGATGGGACAGGGTTAACACTGAAGCTTTCTTT
CASRWDRVNTEAFF
>-|-|TRBV27|TRBJ2-7
TGTGCCAGCAGTTTATCTTGGAGGGGAACCTACGAGCAGTACTTC
CASSLSWRGTYEQYF
>-|TRBD2|TRBV7-8|TRBJ2-5
TGTGCCAGCAGCTTATCGGCGAGGGCGGGGGGGATCCAAGAGACCCAGTACTTC
CASSLSARAGGIQETQYF
>-|-|TRBV23-1|TRBJ2-7
TGCGCCACCGGGGGACTGCGAGGGGGCGCGGACGAGCAGTACTTC
CATGGLRGGADEQYF
>-|TRBD2|TRBV7-2|TRBJ2-2
TGTGCCAGCAGCCAACTACCGGGACTAGCGGGATACACCGGGGAGCTGTTTTTT
CASSQLPGLAGYTGELFF
>-|-|TRBV11-2|TRBJ2-7
TGTGCCAGCACTCCTGGACTGGGCACCTACGAGCAGTACTTC
CASTPGLGTYEQYF
>few|TRBD1|TRBV19|TRBJ1-2
TGTGCCAGTAGTGGACAGGGGAGGTGGGGCTACACCTTC
CASSGQGRWGYTF
>-|TRBD2|TRBV9|TRBJ2-1
TGTGCCAGCAGCACCACTAGCGGGAGCATCCATGAGCAGTTCTTC
CASSTTSGSIHEQFF
>-|TRBD1|TRBV14|TRBJ2-5
TGTGCCAGCAGCCTCCTACAGGGGTTCGGTGTGACCCAGTACTTC
CASSLLQGFGVTQYF
>-|-|TRBV29-1|TRBJ1-2
TGCAGCGTTGGGTTTGGGGCAAGAGTTAACTATGGCTACACCTTC
CSVGFGARVNYGYTF
>-|TRBD2|TRBV18|TRBJ2-5
TGTGCCAGCTCACCTATAGCGGGAGTCCGGGAGACCCAGTACTTC
CASSPIAGVRETQYF
>-|-|TRBV28|TRBJ1-1
TGTGCCAGCAGTCGCAGGGGAAAGGGGACTGAAGCTTTCTTT
CASSRRGKGTEAFF
>-|TRBD2|TRBV5-1|TRBJ2-2
TGCGCCAGCAGCTTGGCACTAGCGGCCGGGCCCGGGGAGCTGTTTTTT
CASSLALAAGPGELFF
>-|TRBD2|TRBV4-1|TRBJ2-5
TGCGCCAGCAGCCATACCATAGCGGGAGGCGGAGAGACCCAGTACTTC
CASSHTIAGGGETQYF
>-|TRBD1|TRBV28|TRBJ1-4
TGTGCCAGCAGTGGGCCGACAGGGGATCATGAAAAACTGTTTTTT
CASSGPTGDHEKLFF
>-|-|TRBV5-8|TRBJ2-1
TGTGCCAGCAGCATAGACAGGAGAAAAGGGAGTGAGCAGTTCTTC
CASSIDRRKGSEQFF
>-|-|TRBV4-2|TRBJ1-2
TGTGCCAGCAGCTCCTGGACAGCCAACTATGGCTACACCTTC
CASSSWTANYGYTF
>-|-|TRBV28|TRBJ2-3
TGTGCCAGCACCCCACACACAGATACGCAGTATTTT
CASTPHTDTQYF
>-|TRBD1|TRBV19|TRBJ1-1
TGTGCCAGTAGTGCCAAGGACAGGGGGAACACTGAAGCTTTCTTT
CASSAKDRGNTEAFF
>-|TRBD2|TRBV29-1|TRBJ2-1
TGCAGCGTCGAGGGTCTAGCGGGAACCTACAATGAGCAGTTCTTC
CSVEGLAGTYNEQFF
>-|TRBD1|TRBV6-5|TRBJ2-7
TGTGCCAGCAGGTTTCGGGACAGCACCTACGAGCAGTACTTC
CASRFRDSTYEQYF
>-|TRBD2|TRBV18|TRBJ2-3
TGTGCCAGCTCACCCTCCGGACTAGCGGCGGGAACAGATACGCAGTATTTT
CASSPSGLAAGTDTQYF
>-|TRBD1|TRBV9|TRBJ1-1
TGTGCCAGCAGCGTAGCTGGGACAGAGAACACTGAAGCTTTCTTT
CASSVAGTENTEAFF
>-|-|TRBV27|TRBJ2-2
TGTGCCAGCAGTTTTATTTCCAGGGGTTTAGGCACCGGGGAGCTGTTTTTT
CASSFISRGLGTGELFF
>-|-|TRBV29-1|TRBJ2-1
TGCAGCGTTAGGGGCGGGGACCACAATGAGCAGTTCTTC
CSVRGGDHNEQFF
>-|TRBD2|TRBV11-2|TRBJ2-7
TGTGCCAGCAGCTTAAGGTCTAGCGGGAGGCCCAACGAGCAGTACTTC
CASSLRSSGRPNEQYF
>-|TRBD1|TRBV5-1|TRBJ2-5
TGCGCCAGCAGTTTGGGGACAGGGGAAGCGACCCAGTACTTC
CASSLGTGEATQYF
>-|-|TRBV5-6|TRBJ1-2
TGTGCCAGCAGCTTGGCCGAGGGCCGTGGTGGAGGCTACACCTTC
CASSLAEGRGGGYTF
>few|TRBD2|TRBV9|TRBJ2-7
TGTGCCAGCAGCGCCGGGACTAGCGGAGCCTACGAGCAGTACTTC
CASSAGTSGAYEQYF
>once|TRBD1|TRBV29-1|TRBJ1-5
TGCAGCGTAGGGACAGGGAATGGCGACCAGCCCCAGCATTTT
CSVGTGNGDQPQHF
>-|TRBD2|TRBV10-3|TRBJ2-1
TGTGCCATCAGTGACGCTAGCGGGAGGATATACAATGAGCAGTTCTTC
CAISDASGRIYNEQFF
>-|-|TRBV11-2|TRBJ2-5
TGTGCCAGCAGCTTAGGAGGCGGGGCGAGGGAGACCCAGTACTTC
CASSLGGGARETQYF
>-|TRBD1|TRBV11-1|TRBJ2-1
TGTGCCAGCAGCTCCGACAGGGGAGGCTACAATGAGCAGTTCTTC
CASSSDRGGYNEQFF
>-|TRBD2|TRBV29-1|TRBJ2-7
TGCAGCGTTGAAGATACCGGGGGAGGGTACGAGCAGTACTTC
CSVEDTGGGYEQYF
>-|-|TRBV4-1|TRBJ2-7
TGCGCCAGCAGCCAAGATCGGAGCTACGAGCAGTACTTC
CASSQDRSYEQYF